This T cell receptor beta chain was profiled in a study of cytomegalovirus exposure and HLA in healthy donors. For this clone: As yet, its antigen is unknown. Sequence at one end of the junction differs from germline and may be a read error.

The CDR3 extends over 16 amino acids. Germline CDR1 is SGHRS and CDR2 is YFSETQ. The PCR made use of 60 Vbeta and 13 Jbeta primers. The data were produced by immunoSEQ multiplex PCR, yet TCRdb's version contains in-frame clones alone and is incomplete. The sample lists 25,000 to 35,000 clones, less than 55% occurring once. Regarding the study as a whole: TCR beta V segments were, for the most part, productive about 87% or about 30% of the time in an earlier analysis. Among the sequence variants, a highly shared cluster was likely an artifact of sequencing.

Specimen: PBMCs. The chain is built from TRBV5-1 and TRBJ1-2; TRBD1 matches 7 bases. This TCR came from a woman in her 50s in good health and CMV-seronegative. The CDR3: CASTLGGNTGQRGYTF. DNA of the CDR3: TGCGCCAGCACCTTGGGGGGAAATACGGGACAGCGAGGCTACACCTTC. Looking up the rest from reference TRBV5-1 and TRBJ1-2 gives the full variable domain: KAGVTQTPRYLIKTRGQQVTLSCSPISGHRSVSWYQQTPGQGLQFLFEYFSETQRNKGNFPGRFSGRQFSNSRSEMNVSTLELGDSALYLCASTLGGNTGQRGYTFGSGTRLTVV.